This TCR beta chain stems from a study of early T cells in non-severe SARS-CoV-2 infection. The overall study: Chains from this unsorted whole-blood bulk RNA could not be paired.

Germline CDR1 reads SGHTA; CDR2 reads FQGNSA. CDR3 length: 14 amino acids. V was trimmed by 3 bases and J by 2 bases, leaving 11 bases between them. There are a few counts of this clonotype. Its antigen remains unidentified. Study outcomes and limitations: VDJdb matches were skewed toward anti-spike CD8 T cell responses.

The TCR library protocol attached unique molecular identifiers to the individual cDNA molecules. MiXCR, run by TCRdb on the 5' RACE reads, gives a single entry per CDR3 protein. The sample lists roughly 97,000 distinct CDR3 sequences, approximately 10% occurring once. The sample consisted of whole blood, taken at baseline. The TCR was taken from an adult who was a healthcare worker with PCR-confirmed SARS-CoV-2 infection or an uninfected control (not recorded which). V and J are TRBV7-2 and TRBJ2-7; possibly TRBD1 for D (6 bases). The CDR3 here is CASSFGQGTYEQYF. The CDR3 DNA sequence: TGTGCCAGCAGCTTTGGCCAGGGGACCTACGAGCAGTACTTC.